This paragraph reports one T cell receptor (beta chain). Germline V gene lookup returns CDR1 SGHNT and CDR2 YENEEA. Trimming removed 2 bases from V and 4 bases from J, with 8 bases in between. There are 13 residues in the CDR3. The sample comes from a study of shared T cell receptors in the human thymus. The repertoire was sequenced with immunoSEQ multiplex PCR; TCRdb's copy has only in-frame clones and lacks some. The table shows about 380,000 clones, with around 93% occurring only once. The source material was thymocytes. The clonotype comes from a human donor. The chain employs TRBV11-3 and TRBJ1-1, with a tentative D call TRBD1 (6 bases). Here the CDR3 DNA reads TGTGCCAGCAGCTTACGGGGGGCCACTGAAGCTTTCTTT. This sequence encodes CASSLRGATEAFF.